A selection of T cell receptor beta chains follows, all from one sample in a study of OX40 agonist ivuxolimab in advanced cancers. TCRdb's table, derived via immunoSEQ multiplex PCR, lists solely in-frame clones and lacks some. This repertoire shows 69,000 or so clones, over 75% found once; its top ten account for more than 0.5%. The sequencing used CD4+ or CD8+ T cells sorted from blood, collected in a trial of the OX40 agonist ivuxolimab. The receptors originated from an adult with an advanced solid tumor such as melanoma, head and neck, liver or kidney cancer. CDR3s include the opening cysteine and the closing phenylalanine or tryptophan. Fields, in order: CDR3 DNA, CDR3 protein, V gene, clone size, D gene, J gene. D genes are given only for firm matches. Clone size is not always given. Where it is, it says once, few, many or a class for expanded clones.

DNA: TGTGCCAGCAGCGTCATTCCGGGGGGACTCTACGAGCAGTACTTC
CDR3: CASSVIPGGLYEQYF
V: TRBV28
size: .
D: TRBD2
J: TRBJ2-7

DNA: TGTGCCAGCTCACCGATGGAGGGGGAGGCAGATACGCAGTATTTT
CDR3: CASSPMEGEADTQYF
V: TRBV18
size: .
D: .
J: TRBJ2-3

DNA: TGTGCCAGCAGCTTTGGGTTCTCCTATAATTCACCCCTCCACTTT
CDR3: CASSFGFSYNSPLHF
V: TRBV11-2
size: .
D: .
J: TRBJ1-6

DNA: TGTGCCAGCAGCGTAGAGATGGGCAACTCTGGAAACACCATATATTTT
CDR3: CASSVEMGNSGNTIYF
V: TRBV9
size: few
D: .
J: TRBJ1-3

DNA: TGCGCCAGCAGCTCGGGAGGCAGCACTTACGAGCAGTACTTC
CDR3: CASSSGGSTYEQYF
V: TRBV5-1
size: .
D: TRBD2
J: TRBJ2-7

DNA: TGTGCCAGCAGCTTGGCCAGGGGGCTTCCCGGGGAGCTGTTTTTT
CDR3: CASSLARGLPGELFF
V: TRBV7-9
size: .
D: TRBD1
J: TRBJ2-2

DNA: TGTGCCAGCAGCCATAGGGTGGCGGGGATTAATGAGCAGTTCTTC
CDR3: CASSHRVAGINEQFF
V: TRBV11-3
size: .
D: .
J: TRBJ2-1

DNA: TGTGCCAGCAGCCATGGACAGGGGGAAGGTGGAAACACCATATATTTT
CDR3: CASSHGQGEGGNTIYF
V: TRBV7-9
size: .
D: TRBD1
J: TRBJ1-3

DNA: TGTGCCAGCAGTTACGGGGGGGCAAATGAAAAACTGTTTTTT
CDR3: CASSYGGANEKLFF
V: TRBV6-8
size: .
D: .
J: TRBJ1-4

DNA: TGTGCCAGCAGCCCTACCTGGGCAAGCCTAAGCTCTGGAAACACCATATATTTT
CDR3: CASSPTWASLSSGNTIYF
V: TRBV5-6
size: .
D: .
J: TRBJ1-3

DNA: TGTGCCAGCAGCGTAGAAGGACAGGGGCTCTATGGCTACACCTTC
CDR3: CASSVEGQGLYGYTF
V: TRBV9
size: .
D: TRBD1
J: TRBJ1-2

DNA: TGTGCCACCAGCAGAGCGCGCACTGAAGCTTTCTTT
CDR3: CATSRARTEAFF
V: TRBV15
size: .
D: .
J: TRBJ1-1

DNA: TGTGCCAGTAGTATCTGGCAGGGGATCTATAGCAATCAGCCCCAGCATTTT
CDR3: CASSIWQGIYSNQPQHF
V: TRBV19
size: .
D: .
J: TRBJ1-5

DNA: TGTGCCAGCACCACCACTATGAACACTGAAGCTTTCTTT
CDR3: CASTTTMNTEAFF
V: TRBV28
size: .
D: .
J: TRBJ1-1

DNA: TGTGCCAGCAGCTTGGCGCTCAGAAACTACGAGCAGTACTTC
CDR3: CASSLALRNYEQYF
V: TRBV7-2
size: once
D: .
J: TRBJ2-7